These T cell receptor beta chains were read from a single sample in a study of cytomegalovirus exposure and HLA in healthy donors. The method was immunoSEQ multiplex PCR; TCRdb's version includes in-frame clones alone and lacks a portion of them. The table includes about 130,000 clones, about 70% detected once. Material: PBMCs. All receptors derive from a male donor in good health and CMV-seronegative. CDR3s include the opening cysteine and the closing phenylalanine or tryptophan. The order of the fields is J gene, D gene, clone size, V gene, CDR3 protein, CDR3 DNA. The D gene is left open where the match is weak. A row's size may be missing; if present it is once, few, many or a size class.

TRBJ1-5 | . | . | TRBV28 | CASQGEPSTSNQPQHF | TGTGCCAGTCAAGGGGAACCATCAACTAGCAATCAGCCCCAGCATTTT
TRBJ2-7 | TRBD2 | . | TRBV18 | CASSPPGRGTSGEQYF | TGTGCCAGCTCACCACCGGGGCGGGGGACTTCTGGCGAGCAGTACTTC
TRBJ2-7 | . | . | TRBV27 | CASSPTGTPYEQYF | TGTGCCAGCAGTCCCACGGGGACACCCTACGAGCAGTACTTC
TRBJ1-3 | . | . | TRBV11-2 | CASSFPGGSGNTIYF | TGTGCCAGCAGCTTTCCGGGGGGCTCTGGAAACACCATATATTTT
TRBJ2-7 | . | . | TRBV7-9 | CASSPLGGGYEQYF | TGTGCCAGCAGCCCGCTAGGTGGTGGTTACGAGCAGTACTTC
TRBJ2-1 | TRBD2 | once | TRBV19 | CASSISGGYYNEQFF | TGTGCCAGTAGTATAAGCGGGGGGTACTACAATGAGCAGTTCTTC
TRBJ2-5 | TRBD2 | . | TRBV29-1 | CSGTKGAGVEETQYF | TGCAGCGGCACCAAAGGGGCGGGAGTTGAAGAGACCCAGTACTTC
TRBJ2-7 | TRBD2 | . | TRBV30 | CAWSAAGAWQYF | TGTGCCTGGAGTGCAGCGGGGGCTTGGCAGTACTTC
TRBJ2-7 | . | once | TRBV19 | CASSITGSSYEQYF | TGTGCCAGTAGTATAACAGGTAGCTCCTACGAGCAGTACTTC
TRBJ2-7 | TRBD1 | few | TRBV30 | CAWSSLQGLNYEQYF | TGTGCCTGGAGTTCTTTACAGGGGTTGAACTACGAGCAGTACTTC
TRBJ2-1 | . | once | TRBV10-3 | CAISETSGNEQFF | TGTGCCATCAGTGAGACTAGTGGGAATGAGCAGTTCTTC
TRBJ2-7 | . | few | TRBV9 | CASSVTELAYEQYF | TGTGCCAGCAGCGTGACAGAATTAGCCTACGAGCAGTACTTC
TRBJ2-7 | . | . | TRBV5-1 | CASSLAADPRYEQYF | TGCGCCAGCAGCTTGGCCGCAGATCCCCGCTACGAGCAGTACTTC
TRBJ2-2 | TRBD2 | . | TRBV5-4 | CASSSSGLNTGELFF | TGTGCCAGCAGCTCATCGGGACTAAACACCGGGGAGCTGTTTTTT
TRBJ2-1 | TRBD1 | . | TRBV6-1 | CASRDRGLNNEQFF | TGTGCCAGCAGGGACAGGGGGCTCAACAATGAGCAGTTCTTC
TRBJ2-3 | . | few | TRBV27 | CASSWTAGTDTQYF | TGTGCCAGCAGTTGGACTGCGGGGACAGATACGCAGTATTTT
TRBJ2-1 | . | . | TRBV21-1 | CASSPRRRTSGTYNEQFF | TGTGCCAGCAGCCCTCGGAGACGGACTAGCGGGACTTACAATGAGCAGTTCTTC
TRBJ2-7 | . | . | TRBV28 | CASSYQGGYEQYF | TGTGCCAGCAGTTATCAGGGGGGATACGAGCAGTACTTC